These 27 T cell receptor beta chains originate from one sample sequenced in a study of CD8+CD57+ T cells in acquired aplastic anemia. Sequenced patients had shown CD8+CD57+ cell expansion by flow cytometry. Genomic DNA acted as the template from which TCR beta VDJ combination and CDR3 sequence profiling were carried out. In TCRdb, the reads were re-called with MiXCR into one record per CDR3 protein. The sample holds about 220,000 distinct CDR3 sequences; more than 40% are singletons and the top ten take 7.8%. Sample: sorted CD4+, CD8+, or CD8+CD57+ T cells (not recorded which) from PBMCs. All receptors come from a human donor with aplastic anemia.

This CDR3 is CASSLDEFDGANVLTF. The CDR3 nucleotides read TGTGCCAGCAGCTTAGATGAGTTCGATGGGGCCAACGTCCTGACTTTC. The V gene is TRBV7-9, the J gene TRBJ2-6; no clear D. The germline gives CDR1 SEHNR, CDR2 FQNEAQ (reference sequence). Trimming shortened V by 1 base and J by 3 bases, and 10 bases separated the two germline ends. The CDR3 has 16 residues.

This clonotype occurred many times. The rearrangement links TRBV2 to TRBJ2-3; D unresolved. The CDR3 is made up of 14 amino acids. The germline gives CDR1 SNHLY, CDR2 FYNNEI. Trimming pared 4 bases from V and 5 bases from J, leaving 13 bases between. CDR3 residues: CASSGSWVGDTQYF. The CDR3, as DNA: TGTGCCAGCAGTGGGTCTTGGGTGGGAGATACGCAGTATTTT.

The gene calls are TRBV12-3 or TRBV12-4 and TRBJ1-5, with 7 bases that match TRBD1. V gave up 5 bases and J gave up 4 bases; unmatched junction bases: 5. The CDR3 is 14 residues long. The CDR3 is CASSLRDRNQPQHF. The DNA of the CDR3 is TGTGCCAGCAGTCTCCGGGACAGAAATCAGCCCCAGCATTTT.

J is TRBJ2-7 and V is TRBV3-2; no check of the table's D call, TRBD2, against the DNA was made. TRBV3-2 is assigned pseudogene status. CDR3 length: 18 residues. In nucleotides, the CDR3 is TGTGCCAGCAGCCGGTTTCTTTTTTTTGGCCTAGCGGGTTACGAGCAGTACTTC. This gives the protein CASSRFLFFGLAGYEQYF.

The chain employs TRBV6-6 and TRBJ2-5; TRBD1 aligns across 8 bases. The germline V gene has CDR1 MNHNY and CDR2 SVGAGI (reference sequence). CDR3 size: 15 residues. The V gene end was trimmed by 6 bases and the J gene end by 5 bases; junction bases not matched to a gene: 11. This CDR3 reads CASSNDRGYRETQYF. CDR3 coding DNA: TGTGCCAGCAGCAACGACAGGGGTTATAGGGAGACCCAGTACTTC.

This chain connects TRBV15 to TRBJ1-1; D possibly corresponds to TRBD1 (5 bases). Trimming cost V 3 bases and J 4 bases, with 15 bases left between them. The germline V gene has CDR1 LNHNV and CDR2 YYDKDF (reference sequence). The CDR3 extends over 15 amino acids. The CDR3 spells CATSSPRVEGTEAFF. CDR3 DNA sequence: TGTGCCACCAGCAGCCCCAGGGTAGAAGGCACTGAAGCTTTCTTT.

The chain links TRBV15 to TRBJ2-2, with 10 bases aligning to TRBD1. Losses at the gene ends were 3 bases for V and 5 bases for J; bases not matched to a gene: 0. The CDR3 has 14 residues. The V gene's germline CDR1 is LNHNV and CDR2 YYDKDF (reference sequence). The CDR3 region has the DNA TGTGCCACCAGCAGGGACAGGGGGACCGGGGAGCTGTTTTTT. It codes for CATSRDRGTGELFF. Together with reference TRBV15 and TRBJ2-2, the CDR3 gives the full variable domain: DAMVIQNPRYQVTQFGKPVTLSCSQTLNHNVMYWYQQKSSQAPKLLFHYYDKDFNNEADTPDNFQSRRPNTSFCFLDIRSPGLGDTAMYLCATSRDRGTGELFFGEGSRLTVL.

The CDR3, as DNA: TGCAGTGCTAGAGAGGCGTCCCCCTACGAGCAGTACTTC. Residues: CSAREASPYEQYF. The J gene is TRBJ2-7, the V gene TRBV20-1, with D hard to call. Germline V CDR1 and CDR2: DFQATT, SNEGSKA (reference sequence). The CDR3 length is 13 residues. Deletions cut 0 bases from V and 2 bases from J, with 8 bases between.

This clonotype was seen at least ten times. The CDR3 protein is CASRGTSGSSYEQYF. In DNA form, the CDR3 reads TGTGCCAGCAGGGGTACTAGCGGTAGCTCCTACGAGCAGTACTTC. V gene TRBV7-9 combines with J gene TRBJ2-7; 8 bases align to TRBD2. V lost 6 bases, J lost 0 bases, and 7 bases stayed unmatched. The CDR3 runs 15 residues. Germline CDR1 and CDR2: SEHNR and FQNEAQ (reference sequence).

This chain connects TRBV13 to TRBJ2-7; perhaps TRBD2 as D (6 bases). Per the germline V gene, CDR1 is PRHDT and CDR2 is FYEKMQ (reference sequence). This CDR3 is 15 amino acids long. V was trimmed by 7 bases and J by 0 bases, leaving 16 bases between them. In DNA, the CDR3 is TGTGCCAGCACCGCCGGTGGGGGGATCTCCTACGAGCAGTACTTC. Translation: CASTAGGGISYEQYF.

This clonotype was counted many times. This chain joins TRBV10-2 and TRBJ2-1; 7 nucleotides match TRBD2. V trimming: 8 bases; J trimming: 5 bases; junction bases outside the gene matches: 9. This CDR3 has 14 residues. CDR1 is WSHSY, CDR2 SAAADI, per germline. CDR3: CASHLTAGNNEQFF. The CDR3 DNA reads TGCGCCAGCCATTTGACAGCGGGGAACAATGAGCAGTTCTTC.

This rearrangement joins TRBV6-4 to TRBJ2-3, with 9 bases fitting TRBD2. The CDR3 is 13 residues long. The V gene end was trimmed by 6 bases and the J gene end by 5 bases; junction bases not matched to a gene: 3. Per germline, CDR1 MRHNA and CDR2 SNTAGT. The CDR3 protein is CASSVSGRDTQYF. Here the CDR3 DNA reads TGTGCCAGCAGCGTTAGCGGGAGAGATACGCAGTATTTT.

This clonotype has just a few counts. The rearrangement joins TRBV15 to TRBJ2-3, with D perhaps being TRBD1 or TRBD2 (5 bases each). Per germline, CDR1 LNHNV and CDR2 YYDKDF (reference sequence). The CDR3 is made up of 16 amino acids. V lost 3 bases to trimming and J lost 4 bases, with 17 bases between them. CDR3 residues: CATSSAQGWGSDTQYF. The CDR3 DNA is TGTGCCACCAGCAGCGCCCAGGGTTGGGGGTCAGATACGCAGTATTTT.

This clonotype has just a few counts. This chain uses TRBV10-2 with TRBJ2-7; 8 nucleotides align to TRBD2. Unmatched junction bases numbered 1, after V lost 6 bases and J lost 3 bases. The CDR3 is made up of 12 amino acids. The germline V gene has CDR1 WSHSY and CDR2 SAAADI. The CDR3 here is CASRLADYEQYF. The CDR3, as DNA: TGCGCCAGCAGACTAGCGGACTACGAGCAGTACTTC.

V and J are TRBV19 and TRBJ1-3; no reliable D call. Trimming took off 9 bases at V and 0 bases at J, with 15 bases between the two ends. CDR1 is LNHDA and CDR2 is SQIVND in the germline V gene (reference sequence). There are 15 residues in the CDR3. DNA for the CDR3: TGTGCCAGCAGCCGACACGGCCCCTCTGGAAACACCATATATTTT. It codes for CASSRHGPSGNTIYF.

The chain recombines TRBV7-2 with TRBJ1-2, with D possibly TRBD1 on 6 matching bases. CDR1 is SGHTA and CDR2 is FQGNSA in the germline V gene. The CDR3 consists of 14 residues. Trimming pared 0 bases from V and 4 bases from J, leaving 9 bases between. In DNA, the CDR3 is TGTGCCAGCAGCTTAGCTCAGGGGCTCTATGGCTACACCTTC. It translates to CASSLAQGLYGYTF. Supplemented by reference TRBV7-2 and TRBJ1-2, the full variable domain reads GAGVSQSPSNKVTEKGKDVELRCDPISGHTALYWYRQSLGQGLEFLIYFQGNSAPDKSGLPSDRFSAERTGGSVSTLTIQRTQQEDSAVYLCASSLAQGLYGYTFGSGTRLTVV.

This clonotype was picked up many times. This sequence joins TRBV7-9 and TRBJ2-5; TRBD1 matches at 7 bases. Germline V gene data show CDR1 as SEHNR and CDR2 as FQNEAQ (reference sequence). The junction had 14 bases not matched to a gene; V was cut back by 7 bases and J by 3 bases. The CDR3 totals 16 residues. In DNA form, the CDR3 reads TGTGCCAGCAACGACCGTCCAGACAGGGAGAAAGAGACCCAGTACTTC. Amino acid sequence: CASNDRPDREKETQYF.

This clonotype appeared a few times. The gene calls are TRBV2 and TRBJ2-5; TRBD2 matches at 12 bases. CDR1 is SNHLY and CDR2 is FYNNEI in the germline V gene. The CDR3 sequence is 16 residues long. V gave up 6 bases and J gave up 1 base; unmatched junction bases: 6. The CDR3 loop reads CASRSLAGGIQETQYF. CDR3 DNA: TGTGCCAGCAGGTCCCTAGCGGGAGGGATCCAAGAGACCCAGTACTTC.

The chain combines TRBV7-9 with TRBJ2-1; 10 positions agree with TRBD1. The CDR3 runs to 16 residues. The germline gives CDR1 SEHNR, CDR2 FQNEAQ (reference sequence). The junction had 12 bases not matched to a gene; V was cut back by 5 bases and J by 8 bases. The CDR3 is CASSTADRGLYDEQFF. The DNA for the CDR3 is TGTGCCAGCAGCACGGCCGACAGGGGGCTATACGATGAGCAGTTCTTC.

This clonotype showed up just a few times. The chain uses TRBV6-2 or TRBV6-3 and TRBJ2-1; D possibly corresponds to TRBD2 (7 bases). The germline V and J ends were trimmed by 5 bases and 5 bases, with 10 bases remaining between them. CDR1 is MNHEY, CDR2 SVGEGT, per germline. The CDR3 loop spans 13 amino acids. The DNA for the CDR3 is TGTGCCAGCAGTGGGGGGGACAACAATGAGCAGTTCTTC. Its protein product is CASSGGDNNEQFF.

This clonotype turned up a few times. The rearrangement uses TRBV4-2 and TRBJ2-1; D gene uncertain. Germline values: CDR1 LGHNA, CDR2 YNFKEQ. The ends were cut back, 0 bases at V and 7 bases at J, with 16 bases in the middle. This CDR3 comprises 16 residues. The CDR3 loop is CASSQDASQQANEQFF. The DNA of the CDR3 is TGTGCCAGCAGCCAAGATGCGTCCCAACAAGCGAATGAGCAGTTCTTC.

CDR3 region: CASSLWGQGDGGYTF. The CDR3 coding sequence is TGTGCCAGCAGTTTATGGGGACAGGGGGACGGTGGCTACACCTTC. The V and J genes are TRBV27 and TRBJ1-2; TRBD1 matches 11 bases. Germline CDR1 MNHEY, CDR2 SMNVEV (reference sequence). Trimming cost V 1 base and J 7 bases; bases outside gene matches: 5. This CDR3 has 15 residues.

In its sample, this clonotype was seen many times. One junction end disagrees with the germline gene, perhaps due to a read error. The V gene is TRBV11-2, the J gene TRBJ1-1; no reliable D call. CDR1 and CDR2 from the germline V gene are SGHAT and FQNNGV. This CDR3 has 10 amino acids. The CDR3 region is CASGDIETFF. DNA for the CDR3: TGTGCCAGCGGCGATATTGAAACTTTCTTT.

The DNA for the CDR3 is TGTGCCAGCAGCTCCCTCGGCTTGGGTGGCTACACCTTC. Its translation is CASSSLGLGGYTF. This chain joins TRBV7-9 and TRBJ1-2; D ambiguous. Germline CDR1 reads SEHNR; CDR2 reads FQNEAQ (reference sequence). The ends were cut back, 4 bases at V and 7 bases at J, with 13 bases in the middle. The CDR3 is made up of 13 amino acids.

The CDR3 DNA reads as TGCAGCGGGACTAGCGGGGTATCCTACGAGCAGTACTTC. It encodes CSGTSGVSYEQYF. The chain carries TRBV29-1 and TRBJ2-7; the match to TRBD2 covers 12 bases. This CDR3 has 13 residues. Germline CDR1 reads SQVTM; CDR2 reads ANQGSEA. J was trimmed by 1 base and V by 7 bases; bases with no gene match: 2.

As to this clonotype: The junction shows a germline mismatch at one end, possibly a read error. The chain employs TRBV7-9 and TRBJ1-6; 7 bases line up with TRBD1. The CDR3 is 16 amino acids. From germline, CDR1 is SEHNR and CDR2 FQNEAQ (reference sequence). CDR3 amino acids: CASSLSQGQQNSPFHF. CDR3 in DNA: TGTGCCAGCAGCTTGTCACAGGGGCAGCAGAATTCACCCTTCCACTTT.

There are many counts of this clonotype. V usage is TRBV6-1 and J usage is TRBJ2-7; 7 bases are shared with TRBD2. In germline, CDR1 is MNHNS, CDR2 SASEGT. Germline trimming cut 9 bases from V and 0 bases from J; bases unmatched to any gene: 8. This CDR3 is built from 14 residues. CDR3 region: CASLSGQSSYEQYF. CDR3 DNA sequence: TGTGCCAGTCTTAGCGGGCAAAGCTCCTACGAGCAGTACTTC.